This record covers a single T cell receptor beta chain. The data originate from a study of blood T cell repertoires in COVID-19. CDR3 size: 16 residues. The germline V gene has CDR1 SGHVS and CDR2 FNYEAQ. V lost 3 bases to trimming and J lost 7 bases; unmatched junction nucleotides: 8. Sequencing was performed with immunoSEQ multiplex PCR; in TCRdb, only in-frame clones are kept and a portion is missing. The sample includes some 130,000 clones, around 81% of them seen just once. The sequence came from a woman aged 60-70 years with active or convalescent COVID-19. Specimen: peripheral blood. The chain links TRBV7-6 to TRBJ2-1, with TRBD2 identical over 11 bases. CDR3 loop: CASSFRLAGGRNEQFF. CDR3 in DNA: TGTGCCAGCAGCTTCCGGTTAGCGGGGGGGAGGAATGAGCAGTTCTTC.